This T cell receptor beta chain was captured in a study of tumor and adjacent non-tumor tissue in lung cancer (dated by TCRdb to the late 2010s). Background for the entire study: The cohort included under 15 adenocarcinoma, 2 squamous cell carcinoma and 1 small cell lung cancer patients. Among the roughly 15 patients, ages ranged from roughly 30 to 85 years, some ten were men and 5 were women, and disease was TNM stage I to III. A total of some 130,000,000 productive TCRbeta reads were generated by sequencing, corresponding to an average of roughly 4 million reads per sample. Using bulk TCRbeta repertoires from 15 lung cancer patients, the study set lung tumor tissue side by side with matched distant non-tumor lung tissue. A few dozen paired specimens, one tumor and one normal lung sample per patient, were profiled by TCRbeta CDR3 sequencing. Results and caveats for the whole study, not just this receptor: Significantly higher TCR diversity (inverse Simpson) was observed in tumor tissue than in normal lung tissue (around 450 vs 150, P = 0.0075, Mann-Whitney U test). A significantly larger cumulative share of the repertoire was made up by the top 100 clones in normal lung than in tumor tissue. Younger patients had significantly higher TCR diversity, and higher tumor TCR diversity was associated with shorter overall and disease-free survival. Neither the sequencing platform nor unique molecular identifiers are mentioned in the methods. Peripheral blood was not sequenced, so blood TCRbeta repertoires in these lung cancer patients were not examined. Only approximately 16 patients were included in the cohort, and the need for larger samples and more detailed clinical data was noted by the authors.

This clonotype showed up many times. This receptor's antigen is unknown. No much larger clonotype is one base removed from it; base qualities were not supplied. The library came from multiplex PCR. Sequencing was carried out with an Illumina HiSeq 2500. Following protocols modified from ARM-PCR, the researchers constructed TCRbeta libraries through three rounds of nested PCR with primers (Table S4). PCR products of 200-500 bp were gel-excised and purified with the QIAquick gel extraction kit before sequencing. The paper's data handling went like this. Trimmomatic was used to clean the reads, FLASH merged the cleaned reads into complete CDR3 sequences, and MiTCR assigned the sequences to V(D)J germline segments. VDJtools was used to compute clonal diversity as the inverse Simpson's index. Productive reads were defined as in-frame sequences without a premature stop codon. TCRdb reprocessed the public reads (quality trimming at Q25 with fastp, clone calling with MiXCR) and kept in-frame beta chains. Rows with one shared CDR3 protein collapse into an entry with the most common genes and DNA. None of the V and J calls come from the authors' own analysis; TCRdb made them. The sample table contains more than 60,000 distinct CDR3 sequences; only one count was recorded for 76% of them. Jointly, the top ten make up 40% to 45% of the sample.

The CDR3 goes from the cysteine to the phenylalanine over 14 residues. The CDR3 DNA has 42 bases and is translated from base 1. Reading the germline V gene (reference sequence) gives CDR1 GTSNPN and CDR2 SVGIG. The V end gives up 2 bases and the J end 5 bases, leaving 7 bases in the junction not matched to a gene. Bulk unsorted tissue served as the source for RNA extraction, and RNA quality was assessed using a NanoDrop ND-1000 and an Agilent 2100. Distant non-tumor tissue taken more than 3 cm from the tumor edge was used as the normal lung sample. Newly diagnosed lung cancer patients without prior chemotherapy who had been admitted for thoracic surgery in China between August and November 2014 were enrolled as donors. The study excluded patients who had received radiotherapy or chemotherapy before or who had another cancer at the same time. Pieces of surgical tissue measuring roughly 1-2.1 cm3 were kept in RNAlater solution and held at -80 degrees C until needed.

The receptor chain draws on TRBV30 and TRBJ2-5, and 8 junction bases match TRBD2. The sequencing input was distant non-tumor lung tissue. This TCR derives from a man aged 60 to 69 with non-small cell lung cancer. The DNA is as follows: TGTGCCTGGAGTCAAATGACGGGAGGGGAGACCCAGTACTTC. This gives the protein CAWSQMTGGETQYF.